Included here is one TCR beta chain sequence, with context. The record originates from a study of Ad26.COV2.S vaccination and SARS-CoV-2 variants. Germline loops: CDR1 SGHRS, CDR2 YFSETQ. This CDR3 has 14 residues. With 0 bases removed from V and 6 bases from J, the gap between germline ends came to 9 bases. The treatment was: about 20 received Ad26.COV2.S at low or high dose, single or two shots; a few received placebo; per-sample allocation not given. Material that was analyzed had been drawn on day 63 after the first vaccine or placebo injection. Sequenced by immunoSEQ multiplex PCR; TCRdb stores in-frame clones only, minus some. The sample carries roughly 500,000 clones, approximately 89% recorded once.

V usage is TRBV5-1 and J usage is TRBJ2-2, with D tentatively TRBD1 or TRBD2 (5 bases each). This TCR derives from a person between 18 and 60 years old who received the Ad26.COV2.S COVID-19 vaccine or a placebo. Sequenced here: peripheral blood, sampled in a trial of Ad26.COV2.S vaccine versus placebo. The CDR3: CASSLVGDAGELFF. For the CDR3, the DNA is TGCGCCAGCAGCTTGGTTGGGGACGCCGGGGAGCTGTTTTTT.